What follows are 24 T cell receptor beta chains derived from one specimen sequenced in a study of T cell repertoires in cytomegalovirus infection. These TCRs' antigens remain unknown. TCRdb analysed the reads with MiXCR anew, one entry per CDR3 protein. The data show around 300,000 distinct CDR3 sequences, approximately 25% seen once. The sample consisted of cultured PBMCs, taken from culture after CMV antigen stimulation. These TCRs come from a human donor in good health (CMV status not recorded). Some clones in this sample may be carry-over from other donors' samples.

This clonotype appeared a few times. This chain links TRBV5-1 with TRBJ2-5, with 8 bases lining up with TRBD1. Germline V gene sequence: CDR1 SGHRS, CDR2 YFSETQ. V lost 4 bases, J lost 5 bases, and 22 bases stayed unmatched. The CDR3 contains 19 residues. The CDR3 DNA follows: TGCGCCAGCAGCGTAAGGACAGGGCCCCGTGTCGGTGTCGGGGAGACCCAGTACTTC. The encoded protein is CASSVRTGPRVGVGETQYF.

This clonotype was seen at least ten times. V is TRBV7-3 and J is TRBJ2-5, with 10 bases lining up with TRBD1. The CDR3 runs to 15 residues. Germline lookup yields CDR1 SGHTA and CDR2 FQGTGA. Trimming at V came to 4 bases and at J to 5 bases, leaving 7 bases not matched to a gene. The CDR3 region is CASSSTGGYGETQYF. CDR3 DNA: TGTGCCAGCAGCTCGACAGGGGGCTACGGGGAGACCCAGTACTTC.

In its sample, this clonotype was seen a few times. J is TRBJ2-1 and V is TRBV6-5, with D perhaps being TRBD1 or TRBD2 (5 bases each). V was cut by 4 bases and J by 9 bases, with 13 bases left in between. Germline V gene data show CDR1 as MNHEY and CDR2 as SVGAGI. This CDR3 is built from 13 residues. CDR3 nucleotides: TGTGCCAGCAGTTTCGGGGCCCGGGGTGAGCAGTTCTTC. Translated, it gives CASSFGARGEQFF.

The sample holds many counts of this clonotype. The V call is TRBV7-2, the J call TRBJ1-6; no clear D. Germline CDR1 and CDR2: SGHTA and FQGNSA. The germline V and J ends were trimmed by 3 bases and 10 bases, with 10 bases remaining between them. The CDR3 contains 13 residues. CDR3 loop: CASSFEEQSPLHF. CDR3 nucleotides: TGTGCCAGCAGCTTCGAGGAGCAATCACCCCTCCACTTT. Variable domain in full (rest from reference TRBV7-2 and TRBJ1-6): GAGVSQSPSNKVTEKGKDVELRCDPISGHTALYWYRQSLGQGLEFLIYFQGNSAPDKSGLPSDRFSAERTGGSVSTLTIQRTQQEDSAVYLCASSFEEQSPLHFGNGTRLTVT.

The rearrangement uses TRBV7-9 and TRBJ2-5; D is ambiguous. CDR1 and CDR2 from the germline V gene are SEHNR and FQNEAQ (reference sequence). CDR3 length equals 14 residues. V gave up 1 base and J gave up 5 bases, with 11 bases separating them. The chain's CDR3 is CASSLGLGQETQYF. In DNA, the CDR3 is TGTGCCAGCAGCTTAGGCCTCGGCCAGGAGACCCAGTACTTC.

The gene calls are TRBV4-3 and TRBJ2-3; D possibly corresponds to TRBD1 (6 bases). V was trimmed by 0 bases and J by 1 base, leaving 23 bases between them. The CDR3 consists of 20 residues. The germline CDR1 and CDR2 sequences are LGHNA and YSLEER. The CDR3 DNA sequence: TGCGCCAGCAGCCAAGATCGTATGACTGGTGTGGGACAAGGCACAGATACGCAGTATTTT. Translation: CASSQDRMTGVGQGTDTQYF.

Of note for this clonotype: This may come from a read error, since a much larger clone is one base off. Without the conserved terminal phenylalanine or tryptophan, this CDR3 likely stems from a read error. This CDR3 is CASSYGQINSPLHV. For the CDR3, the DNA is TGTGCCAGCAGTTACGGGCAGATTAATTCACCCCTCCACGTT. The chain couples TRBV6-5 to TRBJ1-6; no definite D call. V was clipped by 2 bases and J by 6 bases, with 8 bases between them. The CDR3 loop spans 14 amino acids. CDR1 MNHEY and CDR2 SVGAGI come from the germline V gene.

The rearrangement joins TRBV27 to TRBJ2-5, with 13 positions matching TRBD2. The CDR3 is made up of 15 amino acids. Trimming cost V 5 bases and J 5 bases; bases outside gene matches: 5. Germline CDR1 MNHEY, CDR2 SMNVEV (reference sequence). CDR3 sequence reads: CASSTSGRAWETQYF. In nucleotides, the CDR3 is TGTGCCAGCAGTACTAGCGGGAGGGCCTGGGAGACCCAGTACTTC.

About this clonotype: A much larger clone differs by one base, so this may be a read error. The chain joins TRBV7-9 to TRBJ2-5; D is unresolved. Trimming removed 5 bases from V and 2 bases from J, with 9 bases in between. CDR3 length: 13 residues. The germline V gene encodes CDR1 SEHNR and CDR2 FQNEAQ (reference sequence). CDR3 residues: CASSPPEQETQYF. CDR3 in DNA: TGTGCCAGCAGCCCCCCGGAGCAAGAGACCCAGTACTTC. Full variable domain (remainder filled in from reference TRBV7-9 and TRBJ2-5): DTGVSQNPRHKITKRGQNVTFRCDPISEHNRLYWYRQTLGQGPEFLTYFQNEAQLEKSRLLSDRFSAERPKGSFSTLEIQRTEQGDSAMYLCASSPPEQETQYFGPGTRLLVL.

This clonotype appeared many times. The V call is TRBV7-8, the J call TRBJ1-4, with D possibly TRBD1 on 6 matching bases. V shed 1 base and J shed 10 bases, with 13 bases lying between them. There are 14 residues in the CDR3. The V gene's germline CDR1 is SGHVS and CDR2 FQNEAQ. The CDR3 nucleotides read TGTGCCAGCAGCTTAGGGGGGCCGCAGGGAAAACTGTTTTTT. Translating it yields CASSLGGPQGKLFF.

CDR3 in DNA: TGTGCCAGCAGCCCCCCTACAGGGGGCGCCTATGGCTACACCTTC. It yields the protein CASSPPTGGAYGYTF. The chain recombines TRBV7-9 with TRBJ1-2; 9 bases align to TRBD1. The CDR3 extends over 15 amino acids. J lost 4 bases, V lost 5 bases, and 8 bases had no gene match. Germline CDR1 and CDR2: SEHNR and FQNEAQ (reference sequence).

The J gene is TRBJ2-2, the V gene TRBV7-8, with 9 bases lining up with TRBD1. Germline CDR1 is SGHVS and CDR2 is FQNEAQ. The CDR3 length is 16 residues. Trimming removed 3 bases from V and 5 bases from J; junction bases left unmatched: 7. DNA for the CDR3: TGTGCCAGCAGCTTGGGACAGGGAGGGATTACCGGGGAGCTGTTTTTT. It codes for CASSLGQGGITGELFF.

The rearrangement links TRBV6-2 or TRBV6-3 to TRBJ1-4, with no clear D. CDR3 length: 16 amino acids. Trimming left V 5 bases short and J 0 bases short, with 13 bases between. The germline V gene has CDR1 MNHEY and CDR2 SVGEGT. The CDR3 loop is CASSDRKTATNEKLFF. In DNA form, the CDR3 reads TGTGCCAGCAGTGATCGAAAGACCGCAACTAATGAAAAACTGTTTTTT.

The chain combines TRBV20-1 with TRBJ2-2; D unresolved. V shed 6 bases and J shed 2 bases, with 13 bases lying between them. Germline lookup yields CDR1 DFQATT and CDR2 SNEGSKA (reference sequence). CDR3 length equals 14 residues. CDR3 nucleotide sequence: TGCAGTGCGTGGGAACTCGGAAACACCGGGGAGCTGTTTTTT. The encoded protein is CSAWELGNTGELFF.

There are a few counts of this clonotype. V gene TRBV5-1 combines with J gene TRBJ2-3, with D possibly being TRBD1 (6 bases). This CDR3 contains 16 residues. V shed 4 bases and J shed 3 bases, with 18 bases lying between them. Germline assignment: CDR1 SGHRS and CDR2 YFSETQ. CDR3 sequence (DNA): TGCGCCAGCAGCCCTTCGAGGGGGAGTCAGACAGATACGCAGTATTTT. This translates into CASSPSRGSQTDTQYF.

This clonotype was picked up a small number of times. The J gene is TRBJ2-1, the V gene TRBV28; 8 bases fit TRBD2. Germline trimming cut 5 bases from V and 7 bases from J; bases unmatched to any gene: 10. Germline-derived CDR1 and CDR2 are MDHEN and SYDVKM. The CDR3 extends over 15 amino acids. The DNA for the CDR3 is TGTGCCAGCAGTCCGCCCGGGACTAGGTTAAATGAGCAGTTCTTC. It is translated as CASSPPGTRLNEQFF.

The V gene is TRBV4-3, the J gene TRBJ2-1; 7 positions match TRBD2. The germline V gene has CDR1 LGHNA and CDR2 YSLEER. CDR3 size: 17 residues. V lost 3 bases and J lost 0; bases outside the gene matches: 8. CDR3 in DNA: TGCGCCAGCAGCCAGCAGCAACTAGCGAGCTCCTACAATGAGCAGTTCTTC. Translating it yields CASSQQQLASSYNEQFF.

This clonotype has just a few counts. The gene calls are TRBV19 and TRBJ1-5; D unclear. The CDR3 spans 14 residues. Germline V CDR1 and CDR2: LNHDA, SQIVND (reference sequence). V dropped 5 bases and J dropped 3 bases, with 11 bases sitting between them. The CDR3 region is CASSARTYNQPQHF. The CDR3 nucleotides are TGTGCCAGTAGTGCCCGAACCTACAATCAGCCCCAGCATTTT.

This clonotype occurred a few times. The genes are TRBV7-2 and TRBJ1-1; TRBD1 agrees at 9 bases. The CDR3 sequence is 14 residues long. Losses at the gene ends were 1 base for V and 11 bases for J; bases not matched to a gene: 8. Germline V gives CDR1 SGHTA, CDR2 FQGNSA. CDR3 amino acids: CASSLVAQGARAFF. DNA for the CDR3: TGTGCCAGCAGCTTAGTAGCACAGGGGGCGCGGGCTTTCTTT.

This clonotype appeared a few times. The gene calls are TRBV7-9 and TRBJ2-5; D may be TRBD2 (5 bases). The CDR3 is 13 amino acids. With 5 bases removed from V and 6 bases from J, the gap between germline ends came to 13 bases. Germline CDR1 reads SEHNR; CDR2 reads FQNEAQ (reference sequence). Written as DNA, the CDR3 is TGTGCCAGCAGCCCGGAGGTATTCAAGACCCAGTACTTC. Protein: CASSPEVFKTQYF.

The V and J genes are TRBV4-2 and TRBJ2-2, with TRBD2 matching over 9 bases. CDR3 length equals 11 residues. Germline V gives CDR1 LGHNA, CDR2 YNFKEQ. DNA for the CDR3: TGTGGCGGGAGGGAGTCCGGGGAGCTGTTTTTT. Encoded protein: CGGRESGELFF.

This clonotype was observed a handful of times. V usage is TRBV6-5 and J usage is TRBJ2-5; 15 bases are shared with TRBD2. CDR3 length: 16 amino acids. The V and J ends lost 2 bases and 5 bases, in that order; junction bases with no gene match: 3. CDR1 and CDR2 (germline): MNHEY, SVGAGI. The CDR3 reads CASSYGLAGGPETQYF. The CDR3 nucleotides are TGTGCCAGCAGTTACGGACTAGCGGGAGGGCCGGAGACCCAGTACTTC.

This clonotype has a count of ten or more. The chain recombines TRBV7-8 with TRBJ2-1, with D tentatively TRBD2 (6 bases). V was clipped by 0 bases and J by 8 bases, with 23 bases between them. Germline-derived CDR1 and CDR2 are SGHVS and FQNEAQ. This CDR3 is built from 18 residues. CDR3 DNA sequence: TGTGCCAGCAGCTTAGCGCTGGGGACTGTCCGTGGAGGGGATGAGCAGTTCTTC. This gives the protein CASSLALGTVRGGDEQFF.

The chain couples TRBV4-1 to TRBJ2-7; no definite D call. Germline V CDR1 and CDR2: MGHRA, YSYEKL. Between the trimmed V and J ends, which lost 5 bases and 5 bases, there was a span of 7 bases. The CDR3 has 11 amino acids. CDR3 nucleotides: TGCGCCAGCAGCTCCCTGAACGAGCAGTACTTC. It translates to CASSSLNEQYF.